A single sample is the source of the 11 T cell receptor beta chains below, sequenced in a study of cytomegalovirus exposure and HLA in healthy donors. The repertoire was sequenced with immunoSEQ multiplex PCR; TCRdb's copy has only in-frame clones and lacks some. The sample yields fewer than 250,000 clones, more than 75% seen once. The sample comprised PBMCs. The receptors come from a woman aged 18-29 years in good health and CMV-seropositive.

The genes are TRBV12-5 and TRBJ2-7; TRBD1 might be the D (5 bases). Between the trimmed V and J ends, which lost 0 bases and 0 bases, there was a span of 15 bases. The germline CDR1 and CDR2 sequences are LGHNT and FRNRAP. The CDR3 spans 17 residues. This CDR3 is CASGLVSLGASSYEQYF. The DNA of the CDR3 is TGTGCTAGTGGTTTGGTATCGTTAGGGGCGAGCTCCTACGAGCAGTACTTC.

The chain carries TRBV5-1 and TRBJ2-7; TRBD1 aligns across 9 bases. Germline V lookup: CDR1 SGHRS, CDR2 YFSETQ. CDR3 length: 14 amino acids. V was clipped by 4 bases and J by 5 bases; unmatched bases: 7. The CDR3 region is CASSVGQGVHEQYF. The CDR3 DNA reads as TGCGCCAGCAGCGTGGGACAGGGAGTCCACGAGCAGTACTTC.

This clone was found a few times. The chain recombines TRBV11-2 with TRBJ2-7; TRBD2 matches at 7 bases. V shed 6 bases, J shed 3 bases, and the junction held 14 bases outside the gene matches. The germline V gene has CDR1 SGHAT and CDR2 FQNNGV. The CDR3 has 16 amino acids. Written as DNA, the CDR3 is TGTGCCAGCAGTTCCGATGGGAGGGTTTACGGCTACGAGCAGTACTTC. Its protein product is CASSSDGRVYGYEQYF.

This clone was seen a single time. The rearrangement uses TRBV6-1 and TRBJ2-7; 10 bases match TRBD1. The CDR3 runs to 14 residues. The germline gives CDR1 MNHNS, CDR2 SASEGT. The V segment lost 4 bases and the J segment 2 bases; nucleotides outside the gene matches: 2. In DNA form, the CDR3 reads TGTGCCAGCAGTGTCGGGACAGGGGCCTACGAGCAGTACTTC. The encoded protein is CASSVGTGAYEQYF.

The chain has TRBV19 and TRBJ2-3; the match to TRBD2 covers 10 bases. V shed 4 bases and J 1 base; nucleotides not matched to a gene: 11. CDR3 length equals 18 residues. Germline lookup yields CDR1 LNHDA and CDR2 SQIVND (reference sequence). In DNA, the CDR3 is TGTGCCAGTAGTACCGGGGTAGCGGGAGGCGTCCGCACAGATACGCAGTATTTT. This gives the protein CASSTGVAGGVRTDTQYF.

The chain carries TRBV19 and TRBJ1-3, with D unclear. Germline V gene lookup returns CDR1 LNHDA and CDR2 SQIVND (reference sequence). The germline V and J ends were trimmed by 9 bases and 4 bases, with 13 bases remaining between them. This CDR3 has 13 residues. The CDR3 is CASAPNPGNTIYF. For the CDR3, the DNA is TGTGCCAGCGCCCCTAATCCCGGAAACACCATATATTTT.

The chain couples TRBV5-5 to TRBJ2-1; perhaps TRBD2 as D (7 bases). Germline V gives CDR1 SGHKS, CDR2 YYEKEE (reference sequence). The CDR3 loop spans 16 amino acids. V lost 0 bases and J lost 0, with 10 bases in between. CDR3 region: CASSLEGGASYNEQFF. CDR3 DNA: TGTGCCAGCAGCTTGGAGGGGGGGGCCTCCTACAATGAGCAGTTCTTC.

This chain joins TRBV4-2 and TRBJ1-1, with 10 bases lining up with TRBD1. From germline, CDR1 is LGHNA and CDR2 YNFKEQ. Trimming cost V 6 bases and J 5 bases; bases outside gene matches: 6. The CDR3 is 14 amino acids. The CDR3 DNA reads TGTGCCAGCAGGAGACAGGGGGCCGATACTGAAGCTTTCTTT. Translated: CASRRQGADTEAFF.

This chain connects TRBV7-9 to TRBJ1-1; possibly TRBD1 for D (6 bases). V was cut by 6 bases and J by 6 bases, with 14 bases left in between. Germline CDR1 reads SEHNR; CDR2 reads FQNEAQ (reference sequence). This CDR3 contains 13 residues. CDR3 protein: CASRPRGASEAFF. CDR3 in DNA: TGTGCCAGCAGACCGCGGGGGGCCTCTGAAGCTTTCTTT.

The V gene is TRBV15, the J gene TRBJ2-7, with D possibly TRBD1 on 5 matching bases. V lost 0 bases and J lost 1, with 10 bases in between. CDR1 and CDR2 from the germline V gene are LNHNV and YYDKDF (reference sequence). CDR3 length equals 15 residues. As DNA, the CDR3 is TGTGCCACCAGCAGAGACAGGGCTCATTCCTACGAGCAGTACTTC. Protein sequence: CATSRDRAHSYEQYF.

The chain joins TRBV28 to TRBJ2-1; 12 nucleotides line up with TRBD2. The CDR3 extends over 16 amino acids. The V and J ends lost 6 bases and 2 bases, in that order; junction bases with no gene match: 5. Germline lookup yields CDR1 MDHEN and CDR2 SYDVKM. CDR3 in DNA: TGTGCCAGCAGCTCCCCTAGCGGGAGGGCCTACAATGAGCAGTTCTTC. This sequence encodes CASSSPSGRAYNEQFF.